Sequencing of this T cell receptor beta chain was carried out in a study of beta chain features in type 1 diabetes. As regards this clone: Its antigen is not known.

This CDR3 region has 18 residues. V gave up 4 bases and J gave up 1 base; unmatched junction bases: 9. Germline V gene sequence: CDR1 SGHRS, CDR2 YFSETQ. Findings of the study overall: Still unanswered here is whether HLA type influences TCRB rearrangement. VDJ junctions from patients with type 1 diabetes contained fewer insertions and more deletions.

Isolated RNA was reverse transcribed in full, so expressed TCRB transcripts were sequenced. Clones were read by immunoSEQ multiplex PCR, and TCRdb kept only the in-frame ones, dropping some. The table lists 810,000 or so clones, roughly 16% of them singletons. The receptor was derived from a woman between 18 and 29 years old in good health. Sequenced: naive CD4+ T cells from blood. The chain uses TRBV5-1 and TRBJ2-3; TRBD2 agrees at 13 bases. This chain's CDR3 is CASSPRVGLAGGTDTQYF. CDR3 DNA sequence: TGCGCCAGCAGCCCCCGGGTCGGACTAGCGGGAGGCACAGATACGCAGTATTTT.